This TCR delta chain stems from a study of gamma-delta chains in newborns, infants, children. Study as a whole: Microbial exposure reportedly drives polyclonal innate γδ T cell expansion after birth.

Concerning this clone itself: The junction shows a germline mismatch at one end, possibly a read error.

TCRdb re-analyzed the reads via CATT. The sample contains several thousand delta-chain clones, more than 3% of which appear only once. The sequenced sample was blood. The source of this sequence is a child who was a newborn, infant or young child, either healthy, febrile or measles-vaccinated (not recorded which).

The CDR3 spells CARDTWGISGDTRQMFF. CDR3 DNA sequence: TGTGCCCGTGACACCTGGGGGATAAGCGGGGACACCCGACAGATGTTTTTC. This chain uses TRDV2 with TRDJ3; 10 bases line up with TRDD3. The germline CDR1 and CDR2 sequences are GEAIGNYY and EKD. CDR3 length: 17 amino acids.